This TCR beta chain derives from a study of blood T cell repertoires in COVID-19. Sequencing was performed with immunoSEQ multiplex PCR; in TCRdb, only in-frame clones are kept and a portion is missing. The sample lists about 160,000 clones; around 87% were seen once. The V gene's germline CDR1 is SGHTA and CDR2 FQGNSA. V shed 7 bases and J 5 bases; nucleotides not matched to a gene: 3. The CDR3 sequence is 13 residues long. The receptor was isolated from a woman between 45 and 65 years old who had recovered from COVID-19. What was sequenced was PBMCs or T cells enriched from blood (not recorded which). The chain employs TRBV7-2 and TRBJ2-2, with 8 bases that match TRBD2. This CDR3 reads CASTRGGTGELFF. DNA of the CDR3: TGTGCCAGCACCCGGGGGGGAACCGGGGAGCTGTTTTTT.